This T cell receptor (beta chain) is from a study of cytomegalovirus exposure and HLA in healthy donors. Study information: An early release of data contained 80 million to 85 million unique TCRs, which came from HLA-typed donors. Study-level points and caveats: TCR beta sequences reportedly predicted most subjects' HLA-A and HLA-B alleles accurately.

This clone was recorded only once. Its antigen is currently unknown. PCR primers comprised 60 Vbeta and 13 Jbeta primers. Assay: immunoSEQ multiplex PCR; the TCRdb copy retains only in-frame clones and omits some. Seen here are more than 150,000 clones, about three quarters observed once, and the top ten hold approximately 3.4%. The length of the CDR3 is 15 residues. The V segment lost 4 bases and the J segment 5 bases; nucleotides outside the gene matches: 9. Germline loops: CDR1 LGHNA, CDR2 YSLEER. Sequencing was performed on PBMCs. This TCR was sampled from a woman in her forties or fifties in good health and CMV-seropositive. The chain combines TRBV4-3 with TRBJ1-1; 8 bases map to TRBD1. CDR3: CASSRSGQGRTEAFF. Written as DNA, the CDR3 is TGCGCCAGCAGCCGCTCCGGACAGGGCAGGACTGAAGCTTTCTTT.